Here is one T cell receptor beta chain with its context. Its antigen is unknown. The sample holds no much larger clone one base away, and base qualities are not on file. Library generation was performed with the immunoSEQ multiplex PCR assay. As for the authors' bioinformatics: A statistical classification framework was built to diagnose cytomegalovirus status from the catalog of TCR beta chain sequences. What TCRdb holds here is the immuneACCESS table cut down to in-frame rearrangements. Part of the clones is not present; checked against another copy, under half of the missing clones reflect an unresolved V gene, and the others are unexplained. From that table come the V and J calls and clone size; the DNA was used to work out D and trimming. Here the sample has 150,000 to 200,000 clones; around four fifths occur a single time. The top ten clonotypes cover 2% to 2.5% of the sample. The donors belonged to the validation cohort of around 110 subjects, which was separate from the 666-subject first cohort.

The germline V gene provides CDR1 SQVTM and CDR2 ANQGSEA. The junction carries 14 bases between V and J, which are trimmed by 4 bases and 8 bases respectively. Reading from cysteine to phenylalanine, the CDR3 counts 12 amino acids. Left in the record is the CDR3 DNA by itself, 36 bases read in frame from the first base. These data are taken from a study of cytomegalovirus exposure and HLA in healthy donors (dated by TCRdb to the late 2010s). As for the study more broadly: According to a later analysis, one platform produced both the roughly 110 validation repertoires and the 720 or so repertoires of the first cohort. In addition to the first cohort of hundreds of subjects, a separate validation cohort of approximately 120 different subjects was used. The study was designed to test whether signatures of past pathogen exposure could be identified by cataloging public T cell receptors. The study combined high-throughput TCR immunosequencing, statistical association of individual TCRs with disease status, and machine learning to predict cytomegalovirus infection status. Broad study findings and their caveats: Three of the identified cytomegalovirus-associated TCR beta chains were confirmed in vitro to be specific for cytomegalovirus antigens. All 120 or so repertoires were used to score co-occurrence in the validation cohort in a later analysis, because that analysis had no HLA typing for the cohort. A later analysis found that TCRs clustered in the first cohort also tended to co-occur in the 95 to 150 validation repertoires, with roughly 95% of cluster scores above 0. The authors suggested that the approach could potentially be extended to other disease states and immunological phenotypes. In both the original and validation cohorts, the classifier was reported to diagnose cytomegalovirus status with high specificity and sensitivity. Most TCR sequences were observed very rarely across donors, whereas some public TCRs were present in many individuals. The study gave a list of about 150 TCR beta chains associated with cytomegalovirus.

The source material was PBMCs. In this chain, TRBV29-1 is recombined with TRBJ1-2; TRBD1 could be the D gene, as 5 bases match. This clonotype originated in a man aged 25-45 years in good health and CMV-seropositive. At the DNA level, the sequence is TGCAGCGTTGGTAGGCAGGGCCGCGGCTACACCTTC. Its protein reads: CSVGRQGRGYTF.